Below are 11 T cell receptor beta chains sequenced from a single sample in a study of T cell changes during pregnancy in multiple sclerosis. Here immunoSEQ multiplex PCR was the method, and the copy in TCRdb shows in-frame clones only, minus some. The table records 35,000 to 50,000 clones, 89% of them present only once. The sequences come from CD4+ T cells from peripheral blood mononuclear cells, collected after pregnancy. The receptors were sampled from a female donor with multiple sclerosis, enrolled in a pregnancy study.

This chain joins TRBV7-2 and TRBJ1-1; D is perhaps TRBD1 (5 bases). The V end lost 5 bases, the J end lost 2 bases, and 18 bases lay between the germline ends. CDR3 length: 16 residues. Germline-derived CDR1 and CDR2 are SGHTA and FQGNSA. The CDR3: CASSLPKARVNTEAFF. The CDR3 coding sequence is TGTGCCAGCAGCCTCCCGAAGGCCAGGGTTAACACTGAAGCTTTCTTT.

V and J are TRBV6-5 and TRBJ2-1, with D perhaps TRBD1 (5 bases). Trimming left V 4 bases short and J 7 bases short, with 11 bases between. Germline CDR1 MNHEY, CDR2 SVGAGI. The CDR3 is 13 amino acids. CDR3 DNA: TGTGCCAGCAGTTCAAGGGGTCGAAATGAGCAGTTCTTC. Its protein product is CASSSRGRNEQFF.

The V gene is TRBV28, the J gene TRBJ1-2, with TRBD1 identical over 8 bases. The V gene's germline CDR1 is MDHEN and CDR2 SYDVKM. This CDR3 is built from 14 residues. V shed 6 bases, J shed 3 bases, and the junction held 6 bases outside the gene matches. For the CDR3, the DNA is TGTGCCAGCAGCCCCAGGGGGCACGACTATGGCTACACCTTC. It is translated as CASSPRGHDYGYTF.

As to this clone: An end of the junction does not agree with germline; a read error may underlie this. CDR3 nucleotides: TGTGCCAGTAGTTCCAGACTAGCGGATTTTGCATTC. Its protein is CASSSRLADFAF. V usage is TRBV19 and J usage is TRBJ2-7; TRBD2 aligns across 9 bases. The CDR3 loop spans 12 amino acids. Germline V gene sequence: CDR1 LNHDA, CDR2 SQIVND (reference sequence). Full variable domain (remainder filled in from reference TRBV19 and TRBJ2-7): DGGITQSPKYLFRKEGQNVTLSCEQNLNHDAMYWYRQDPGQGLRLIYYSQIVNDFQKGDIAEGYSVSREKKESFPLTVTSAQKNPTAFYLCASSSRLADFAFGPGTRLTVT.

The CDR3 nucleotides read TGCGCCAGCAGCCGACAGGCCCCAACTAATGAAAAACTGTTTTTT. Residues: CASSRQAPTNEKLFF. The rearrangement joins TRBV4-3 to TRBJ1-4; tentatively, D is TRBD1 (6 bases). Trimming removed 4 bases at V and 0 bases at J, with 9 bases between. This CDR3 has 15 amino acids. Germline CDR1 is LGHNA and CDR2 is YSLEER.

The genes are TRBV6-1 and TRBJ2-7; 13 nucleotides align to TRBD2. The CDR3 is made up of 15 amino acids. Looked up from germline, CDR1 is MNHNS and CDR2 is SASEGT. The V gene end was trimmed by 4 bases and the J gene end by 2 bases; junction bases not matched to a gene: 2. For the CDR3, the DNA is TGTGCCAGCAGTGCAGGGACTAGCGGGACCTACGAGCAGTACTTC. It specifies CASSAGTSGTYEQYF.

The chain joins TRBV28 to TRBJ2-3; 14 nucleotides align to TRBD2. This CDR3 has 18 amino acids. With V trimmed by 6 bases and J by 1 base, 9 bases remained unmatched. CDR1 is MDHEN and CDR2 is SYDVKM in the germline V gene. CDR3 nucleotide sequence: TGTGCCAGCAGGCATCGACTAGCGGGAGGGCCCGGCACAGATACGCAGTATTTT. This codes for CASRHRLAGGPGTDTQYF.

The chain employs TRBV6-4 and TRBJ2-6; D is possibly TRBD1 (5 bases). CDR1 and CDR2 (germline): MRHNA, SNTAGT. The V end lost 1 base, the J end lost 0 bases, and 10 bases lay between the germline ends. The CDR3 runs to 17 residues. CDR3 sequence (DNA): TGTGCCAGCAGTGACTTACAGGCAAGCTCTGGGGCCAACGTCCTGACTTTC. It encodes CASSDLQASSGANVLTF.

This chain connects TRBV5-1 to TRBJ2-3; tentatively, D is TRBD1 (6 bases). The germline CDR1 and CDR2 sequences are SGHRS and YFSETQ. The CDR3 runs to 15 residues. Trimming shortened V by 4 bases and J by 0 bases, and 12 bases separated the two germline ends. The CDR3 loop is CASSPRTASTDTQYF. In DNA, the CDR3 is TGCGCCAGCAGCCCTAGGACAGCTAGCACAGATACGCAGTATTTT.

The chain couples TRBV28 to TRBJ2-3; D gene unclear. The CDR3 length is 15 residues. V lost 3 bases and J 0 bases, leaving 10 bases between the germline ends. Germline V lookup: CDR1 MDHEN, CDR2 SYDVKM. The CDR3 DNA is TGTGCCAGCAGTTTCCCTGGCCCAAGCACAGATACGCAGTATTTT. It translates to CASSFPGPSTDTQYF.

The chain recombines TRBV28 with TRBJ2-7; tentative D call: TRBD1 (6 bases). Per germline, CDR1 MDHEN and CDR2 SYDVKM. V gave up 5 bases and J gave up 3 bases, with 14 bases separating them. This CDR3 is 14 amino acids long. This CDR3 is CASSPPQGYYEQYF. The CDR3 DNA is TGTGCCAGCAGTCCACCACAGGGCTACTACGAGCAGTACTTC.